The 7 T cell receptor beta chains below all came from one sample that was sequenced in a study of neurological immune-mediated disorders. TCRdb analysed the 5' RACE reads with MiXCR anew, one entry per CDR3 protein. This table holds about 50,000 distinct CDR3 sequences, around 10% found once. The sample comprised PBMCs. All receptors come from an older man with HTLV-1-associated myelopathy (HAM/TSP).

This clonotype was detected many times. The chain combines TRBV12-3 or TRBV12-4 with TRBJ2-7, with 7 bases aligning to TRBD2. Trimming at V came to 2 bases and at J to 5 bases, leaving 9 bases not matched to a gene. The CDR3 totals 15 residues. CDR3 coding DNA: TGTGCCAGCAGTTTATCGGCTAGCGGTCGTCACGAGCAGTACTTC. It specifies CASSLSASGRHEQYF.

The table lists this clonotype with a few counts. V usage is TRBV6-1 and J usage is TRBJ1-3, with D hard to call. Germline V lookup: CDR1 MNHNS, CDR2 SASEGT. This CDR3 spans 15 amino acids. V gave up 6 bases and J gave up 0 bases, with 12 bases separating them. The CDR3 sequence is CASSLDVYSGNTIYF. In DNA, the CDR3 is TGTGCCAGCAGCTTGGACGTATACTCTGGAAACACCATATATTTT.

This clonotype was observed at least ten times. The rearrangement joins TRBV12-3 or TRBV12-4 to TRBJ2-7; 9 bases agree with TRBD1. This CDR3 is built from 14 residues. V was clipped by 6 bases and J by 7 bases; unmatched bases: 10. The CDR3 DNA follows: TGTGCCAGCAGGTTCCGGGACAGGGAGGGTGAGCAGTACTTC. Its protein is CASRFRDREGEQYF.

This clonotype appeared a few times. The chain uses TRBV12-3 or TRBV12-4 and TRBJ1-2; D ambiguous. V was trimmed by 1 base and J by 5 bases, leaving 8 bases between them. The CDR3 is 13 amino acids. The CDR3 nucleotides read TGTGCCAGCAGTTTAGTTCGAGGTTATGGCTACACCTTC. Its translation is CASSLVRGYGYTF.

The sample holds many counts of this clonotype. This CDR3 is CASSSAGYQETQYF. CDR3 bases: TGTGCCAGCAGCTCCGCGGGGTACCAAGAGACCCAGTACTTC. This chain uses TRBV7-9 with TRBJ2-5; D is perhaps TRBD2 (6 bases). V gave up 4 bases and J gave up 0 bases, with 9 bases separating them. Per germline, CDR1 SEHNR and CDR2 FQNEAQ (reference sequence). There are 14 residues in the CDR3.

On this clonotype itself: The CDR3 does not end in the conserved phenylalanine or tryptophan, so this is likely a read error. The CDR3 reads CASSQEVGYNEQFL. The CDR3 DNA is TGTGCCAGCAGCCAAGAGGTAGGGTACAATGAGCAGTTCTTA. The V gene is TRBV14, the J gene TRBJ2-1, with D unclear. The CDR3 is 14 amino acids. Germline V gene sequence: CDR1 SGHDN, CDR2 FVKESK. V dropped 0 bases and J dropped 4 bases, with 7 bases sitting between them.

This clonotype has a count of ten or more. This chain links TRBV2 with TRBJ2-3, with 11 bases matching TRBD2. The ends lost 3 bases at V and 4 bases at J; junction bases unmatched: 3. Germline V gene sequence: CDR1 SNHLY, CDR2 FYNNEI. The CDR3 totals 15 residues. Written as DNA, the CDR3 is TGTGCCAGCAGTGACGAACTAGCGGGGGCAGATACGCAGTATTTT. Translating it yields CASSDELAGADTQYF.